One and the same sample provided the 25 T cell receptor beta chains below, sequenced in a study of tumor-infiltrating lymphocytes in primary liver carcinoma. Starting material of around 490 ng total RNA yielded TCR beta cDNA via a constant-region primer. Three-round nested multiplex PCR performed with slightly modified ARM-PCR produced the TCR beta libraries. The first two PCR rounds, around 11 cycles each, used TRBV1-TRBV30 forward primers and a C-beta reverse primer. One entry per CDR3 protein results from TCRdb running MiXCR on the multiplex PCR reads. This table has approximately 340,000 distinct CDR3 sequences, around three fifths appearing once. Out of unsorted whole blood came the blood RNA, and germline DNA was extracted as well. Sequencing was done on a sample of peripheral blood. The source is a man in his forties with primary liver carcinoma and hepatitis B virus infection.

The chain recombines TRBV11-2 with TRBJ2-5, with D unresolved. Per the germline V gene, CDR1 is SGHAT and CDR2 is FQNNGV. V was cut by 8 bases and J by 7 bases, with 20 bases left in between. This CDR3 spans 14 amino acids. The CDR3 bases are TGTGCCAGCGGCCCAAGTGGCTCTCTGGTGACCCAGTACTTC. Its translation: CASGPSGSLVTQYF.

For this clonotype: A much larger clonotype is one base distant, so this may be a read error. The V call is TRBV6-2 or TRBV6-3, the J call TRBJ1-1; the D is unclear. Trimming took 6 bases from V and 1 from J, leaving 15 bases between them. Germline CDR1 MNHEY, CDR2 SVGEGT. CDR3 size: 15 residues. The CDR3 DNA is TGTGCCAGCAGCCCCAACCTCGAAACGAACACTGAAGCTTTCTTT. Its protein is CASSPNLETNTEAFF.

The genes are TRBV10-1 and TRBJ2-5; D is uncertain. V was trimmed by 4 bases and J by 1 base, leaving 13 bases between them. The CDR3 totals 15 residues. The V gene's germline CDR1 is WNHNN and CDR2 SYGVQD (reference sequence). The CDR3 spells CASSARAGLQETQYF. The CDR3 DNA follows: TGCGCCAGCAGTGCTAGGGCCGGGCTCCAAGAGACCCAGTACTTC.

V and J are TRBV28 and TRBJ1-5; 8 positions agree with TRBD1. The V gene end was trimmed by 3 bases and the J gene end by 3 bases; junction bases not matched to a gene: 13. The CDR3 loop spans 18 amino acids. Germline V gives CDR1 MDHEN, CDR2 SYDVKM. In DNA, the CDR3 is TGTGCCAGCAGTTTCCCCAGGACAGGGCCGTCGAACAATCAGCCCCAGCATTTT. Translated, it gives CASSFPRTGPSNNQPQHF.

The chain recombines TRBV18 with TRBJ2-1; 8 nucleotides align to TRBD1. The germline V gene has CDR1 KGHSH and CDR2 LQKENI. The CDR3 totals 16 residues. The V gene end was trimmed by 6 bases and the J gene end by 1 base; junction bases not matched to a gene: 8. CDR3 DNA: TGTGCCAGCTCGTCAGGCAGGGGGCCTTCCTACAATGAGCAGTTCTTC. Protein product: CASSSGRGPSYNEQFF. Using reference TRBV18 and TRBJ2-1 for the parts outside the CDR3, the full variable domain is NAGVMQNPRHLVRRRGQEARLRCSPMKGHSHVYWYRQLPEEGLKFMVYLQKENIIDESGMPKERFSAEFPKEGPSILRIQQVVRGDSAAYFCASSSGRGPSYNEQFFGPGTRLTVL.

A word on this clonotype: Sequence at one end of the junction differs from germline and may be a read error. This chain connects TRBV4-2 to TRBJ2-1, with TRBD2 identical over 7 bases. This CDR3 has 16 residues. Germline CDR1 reads LGHNA; CDR2 reads YNFKEQ. The CDR3 protein is CASSQDARRGYNDQFF. The CDR3 region has the DNA TGTGCCAGCAGCCAAGATGCTCGGCGGGGGTACAATGATCAGTTCTTC.

This clonotype was seen only a few times. A clone one base away is much larger, so this may be a read error. The rearrangement links TRBV4-1 to TRBJ2-3; D gene uncertain. The V gene's germline CDR1 is MGHRA and CDR2 YSYEKL. CDR3 size: 15 residues. CDR3 sequence: CANSQDWVETDTQYF. The CDR3 DNA reads as TGCGCCAACAGCCAAGATTGGGTAGAAACAGATACGCAGTATTTT.

This clonotype appeared a single time. One junction end does not reproduce the germline sequence, and a read error may be involved. The chain employs TRBV5-5 and TRBJ1-2; D is uncertain. CDR3 length: 13 amino acids. Per the germline V gene, CDR1 is SGHKS and CDR2 is YYEKEE (reference sequence). The CDR3 nucleotides are TGTGCCAACAGCTTGGAGCCAGTCTATGGCTACACCTTC. It yields the protein CANSLEPVYGYTF.

Comment on this clonotype: A much larger clone is a single base away; this may be a read error. Lacking the conserved final phenylalanine or tryptophan, this CDR3 likely reflects a read error. The chain recombines TRBV6-2 or TRBV6-3 with TRBJ2-1; a weak D match, TRBD2 (5 bases). The CDR3 is 13 amino acids. Germline CDR1 and CDR2: MNHEY and SVGEGT. V was pared by 2 bases and J by 8 bases, with 10 bases between. CDR3 nucleotides: TGTGCCAGCAGTTACACTAGTTTCTATGAGCAGTTCATC. It encodes CASSYTSFYEQFI.

As concerns this clonotype: A read error may be the cause here, since a much bigger clone is one base away. The V and J genes are TRBV12-3 or TRBV12-4 and TRBJ2-1; maybe TRBD1 (6 bases). This CDR3 has 14 residues. Trimming took off 6 bases at V and 7 bases at J, with 16 bases between the two ends. The CDR3 sequence is CASRDSSLGNEQFF. The CDR3 DNA sequence: TGTGCCAGCAGGGACAGCTCTTTGGGAAATGAGCAGTTCTTC.

This clonotype was counted once. A read error may be the cause here, since a much bigger clone is one base away. Since no conserved phenylalanine or tryptophan closes the CDR3, a read error is the likely cause. V is TRBV6-5 and J is TRBJ1-2; weak D call: TRBD1 (5 bases). This CDR3 contains 13 residues. The V gene lost 3 bases and the J gene lost 7 bases, with 12 bases spanning the gap. Germline values: CDR1 MNHEY, CDR2 SVGAGI. Written as DNA, the CDR3 is TGTGCCAGCAGTTATCAGGGACTCACTGGCTACACCCTC. This codes for CASSYQGLTGYTL.

The chain recombines TRBV6-6 with TRBJ2-3; TRBD1 agrees at 10 bases. The CDR3 has 14 residues. Germline V gene lookup returns CDR1 MNHNY and CDR2 SVGAGI (reference sequence). The J segment lost 1 base and the V segment lost 8 bases, leaving 3 bases of the junction unmatched. In nucleotides, the CDR3 is TGTGCCAGCGAAGGGACAGGGGGCACAGATACGCAGTATTTT. This translates into CASEGTGGTDTQYF.

Concerning this clonotype itself: Just one base apart from a much larger clone, this may be a read error. The rearrangement uses TRBV4-1 and TRBJ2-3; D ambiguous. The germline V gene has CDR1 MGHRA and CDR2 YSYEKL. The CDR3 is 13 residues long. Here the CDR3 reads CASRQESADTQYF. CDR3 DNA sequence: TGCGCCAGCAGACAAGAGTCGGCAGATACGCAGTATTTT.

The sample holds one count of this clonotype. A much larger clone differs from this one at a single base, so this may be a read error. The gene calls are TRBV6-2 or TRBV6-3 and TRBJ2-2, with a weak D call TRBD2 (6 bases). Germline V gives CDR1 MNHEY, CDR2 SVGEGT. The CDR3 length is 18 residues. Trimming cost V 8 bases and J 4 bases, with 26 bases left between them. The chain's CDR3 is CASLDYNGRTKSTGELFF. The CDR3 nucleotides read TGTGCCAGCTTAGACTACAACGGGAGAACGAAGAGCACCGGGGAGCTGTTTTTT.

The chain has TRBV11-2 and TRBJ2-7; TRBD2 agrees at 9 bases. J lost 2 bases, V lost 3 bases, and 5 bases had no gene match. There are 15 residues in the CDR3. The germline CDR1 and CDR2 sequences are SGHAT and FQNNGV. CDR3 sequence reads: CASSFETSGTYEQYF. CDR3 nucleotide sequence: TGTGCCAGCAGCTTTGAGACTAGCGGAACCTACGAGCAGTACTTC.

The chain carries TRBV28 and TRBJ2-7, with D perhaps TRBD1 (7 bases). The CDR3 sequence is 14 residues long. V lost 5 bases, J lost 6 bases, and 17 bases lay in between. From germline, CDR1 is MDHEN and CDR2 SYDVKM. CDR3 DNA: TGTGCCAGCAGTCCGAGGCGGGACAGCGGCGAGCAGTACTTC. Its translation: CASSPRRDSGEQYF.

The genes are TRBV11-2 and TRBJ2-7, with D unresolved. The length of the CDR3 is 14 residues. V lost 9 bases to trimming and J lost 2 bases, with 17 bases between them. Germline-derived CDR1 and CDR2 are SGHAT and FQNNGV. The CDR3 reads CARSPGPLAYEQYF. In nucleotides, the CDR3 is TGTGCCAGGAGTCCAGGTCCTCTCGCCTACGAGCAGTACTTC.

The chain combines TRBV5-1 with TRBJ2-3; tentative D call: TRBD2 (5 bases). CDR1 SGHRS and CDR2 YFSETQ come from the germline V gene. Trimming took 1 base from V and 9 from J, leaving 9 bases between them. The CDR3 consists of 12 residues. The CDR3 here is CASSLSGGTQYF. The CDR3 nucleotides read TGCGCCAGCAGCTTGTCCGGAGGCACGCAGTATTTT.

This clonotype was detected only a few times. J is TRBJ2-1 and V is TRBV5-4; no firm D call. Germline lookup yields CDR1 SGHNT and CDR2 YYREEE (reference sequence). This CDR3 contains 15 residues. Between the trimmed V and J ends, which lost 0 bases and 0 bases, there was a span of 7 bases. CDR3 nucleotides: TGTGCCAGCAGCTTGGACTATAACTCCTACAATGAGCAGTTCTTC. Translating gives CASSLDYNSYNEQFF.

This clonotype was counted a single time. This sequence joins TRBV14 and TRBJ2-7; D remains unclear. The V gene lost 4 bases and the J gene lost 5 bases, with 6 bases spanning the gap. Germline CDR1 SGHDN, CDR2 FVKESK. The CDR3 has 11 residues. The DNA for the CDR3 is TGTGCCAGCAGCCCCAGTGACGAGCAGTACTTC. Translation gives CASSPSDEQYF.

V and J are TRBV11-3 and TRBJ2-3; D perhaps matches TRBD2 (5 bases). Trimming left V 5 bases short and J 2 bases short, with 14 bases between. This CDR3 is 15 amino acids long. From germline, CDR1 is SGHNT and CDR2 YENEEA. CDR3 region: CASSHGGGPTDTQYF. DNA of the CDR3: TGTGCCAGCAGCCATGGAGGTGGACCCACAGATACGCAGTATTTT.

As to this clonotype: One base away lies a much larger clone, so this may be a sequencing read error. The CDR3 spells CATARSTGSTDMQYF. CDR3 coding DNA: TGTGCCACCGCGAGATCGACAGGTAGCACAGATATGCAGTATTTT. The chain combines TRBV12-3 or TRBV12-4 with TRBJ2-3, with D maybe TRBD1 (6 bases). CDR3 length: 15 amino acids.

This clonotype was counted many times. V usage is TRBV4-2 and J usage is TRBJ1-4; D remains ambiguous. CDR1 LGHNA and CDR2 YNFKEQ come from the germline V gene. Trimming left V 0 bases short and J 4 bases short, with 9 bases between. The CDR3 runs to 15 residues. The CDR3 DNA sequence: TGTGCCAGCAGCCAAGATCAGAGAGTTAATGAAAAACTGTTTTTT. It is translated as CASSQDQRVNEKLFF.

This clonotype occurred many times. The chain couples TRBV14 to TRBJ1-2; 7 bases match TRBD1. J was trimmed by 3 bases and V by 6 bases; bases with no gene match: 4. This CDR3 region has 13 residues. The germline CDR1 and CDR2 sequences are SGHDN and FVKESK. This CDR3 is CASRPGTDYGYTF. As DNA, the CDR3 is TGTGCCAGCAGGCCGGGGACAGACTATGGCTACACCTTC.

In the case of this clonotype: One end of the junction does not line up with germline, which may come from a read error. The chain couples TRBV6-6 to TRBJ2-1; 7 bases map to TRBD2. The germline V gene has CDR1 MNHNY and CDR2 SVGAGI (reference sequence). The CDR3 sequence is 16 residues long. CDR3 DNA sequence: TGTGCCAGCAGTTACCCCACTAGCGAGATAGCGAATGAGCCGTTCTTC. Amino acids: CASSYPTSEIANEPFF.